Below, 32 T cell receptor beta chains from the same sample are listed, as sequenced in a study of shared clonotypes between healthy human individuals. The table came from immunoSEQ multiplex PCR; TCRdb's copy has only in-frame clones and leaves some out. The sample contains roughly 700,000 clones, around 72% of which appear only once. Sequences were obtained from memory CD4+ T cells sorted from blood. Subset reported: CD45RA-negative fraction. The receptors shown here come from a woman aged 25 to 39 in good health.

The chain recombines TRBV5-1 with TRBJ2-7; TRBD2 agrees at 7 bases. The germline gives CDR1 SGHRS, CDR2 YFSETQ. The CDR3 is made up of 14 amino acids. Germline trimming cut 3 bases from V and 2 bases from J; bases unmatched to any gene: 5. CDR3 sequence (DNA): TGCGCCAGCAGCTCGGGACTACCAACCTACGAGCAGTACTTC. As protein: CASSSGLPTYEQYF. Together with reference TRBV5-1 and TRBJ2-7, the CDR3 gives the full variable domain: KAGVTQTPRYLIKTRGQQVTLSCSPISGHRSVSWYQQTPGQGLQFLFEYFSETQRNKGNFPGRFSGRQFSNSRSEMNVSTLELGDSALYLCASSSGLPTYEQYFGPGTRLTVT.

Ten or more counts support this clone. The rearrangement links TRBV2 to TRBJ2-1; TRBD2 matches at 10 bases. V trimming: 1 base; J trimming: 7 bases; junction bases outside the gene matches: 4. Germline CDR1 and CDR2: SNHLY and FYNNEI. CDR3 length equals 15 residues. CDR3: CASSEEREGLNEQFF. In DNA, the CDR3 is TGTGCCAGCAGTGAAGAGCGGGAGGGATTGAATGAGCAGTTCTTC.

This clone was seen a few times. V gene TRBV6-5 combines with J gene TRBJ1-5; 8 bases align to TRBD1. Germline V gene sequence: CDR1 MNHEY, CDR2 SVGAGI. The CDR3 runs 14 residues. The V gene end was trimmed by 8 bases and the J gene end by 3 bases; junction bases not matched to a gene: 6. The CDR3 DNA reads as TGTGCCAGCCTTCGGACAGGGTTCAATCAGCCCCAGCATTTT. It is translated as CASLRTGFNQPQHF.

The rearrangement joins TRBV7-8 to TRBJ2-7; a weak D match, TRBD2 (5 bases). V was pared by 4 bases and J by 3 bases, with 19 bases between. CDR1 is SGHVS and CDR2 is FQNEAQ in the germline V gene. The CDR3 consists of 16 residues. Here the CDR3 reads CASSSTVVGKFYEQYF. The CDR3 nucleotides are TGTGCCAGCAGCTCTACTGTTGTCGGGAAGTTCTACGAGCAGTACTTC.

This chain uses TRBV11-2 with TRBJ2-7; D is perhaps TRBD1 or TRBD2 (5 bases each). The CDR3 spans 16 residues. In germline, CDR1 is SGHAT, CDR2 FQNNGV. The V end lost 4 bases, the J end lost 0 bases, and 16 bases lay between the germline ends. Here the CDR3 reads CASSWVVGGSSYEQYF. For the CDR3, the DNA is TGTGCCAGCAGCTGGGTTGTTGGGGGAAGCTCCTACGAGCAGTACTTC.

This rearrangement joins TRBV7-2 to TRBJ2-5; D is uncertain. Germline V gives CDR1 SGHTA, CDR2 FQGNSA. Trimming cost V 3 bases and J 4 bases, with 12 bases left between them. This CDR3 comprises 14 residues. CDR3 DNA sequence: TGTGCCAGCAGCTTTGGACCGACTCGAGAGACCCAGTACTTC. This sequence encodes CASSFGPTRETQYF.

This chain connects TRBV29-1 to TRBJ2-3, with D maybe TRBD2 (6 bases). The CDR3 contains 15 residues. In germline, CDR1 is SQVTM, CDR2 ANQGSEA. V dropped 4 bases and J dropped 4 bases, with 18 bases sitting between them. DNA of the CDR3: TGCAGCGTTGCGCCGCTTGGGGACTCTCCAGATACGCAGTATTTT. This encodes CSVAPLGDSPDTQYF.

This clone occurred a few times. The CDR3 DNA is TGTGCCATCAATGACAGGGCAAATGAAAAACTGTTTTTT. Protein product: CAINDRANEKLFF. J is TRBJ1-4 and V is TRBV10-3, with 7 bases lining up with TRBD1. CDR1 and CDR2 from the germline V gene are ENHRY and SYGVKD. This CDR3 is 13 amino acids long. After removal of 7 bases from V and 5 bases from J, the junction contained 4 bases not matched to a gene.

The CDR3 DNA reads as TGTGCCAGCATCCCCGGGGGGGGGCGAGAAGCTTTCTTT. Translation gives CASIPGGGREAFF. This sequence joins TRBV28 and TRBJ1-1; tentatively, D is TRBD1 (6 bases). V lost 7 bases, J lost 8 bases, and 17 bases lay in between. Germline CDR1 and CDR2: MDHEN and SYDVKM. CDR3 length: 13 residues. The full variable domain, completed using reference TRBV28 and TRBJ1-1, is DVKVTQSSRYLVKRTGEKVFLECVQDMDHENMFWYRQDPGLGLRLIYFSYDVKMKEKGDIPEGYSVSREKKERFSLILESASTNQTSMYLCASIPGGGREAFFGQGTRLTVV.

This chain uses TRBV7-9 with TRBJ2-5, with 7 bases identical to TRBD1. CDR1 is SEHNR, CDR2 FQNEAQ, per germline (reference sequence). V gave up 5 bases and J gave up 4 bases; unmatched junction bases: 7. CDR3 length: 14 amino acids. The DNA for the CDR3 is TGTGCCAGCAGCCGACAGGGTCCGCTAGAGACCCAGTACTTC. Translating it yields CASSRQGPLETQYF.

This rearrangement joins TRBV11-2 to TRBJ1-5; the D gene is possibly TRBD1 (5 bases). V lost 3 bases and J 3 bases, leaving 6 bases between the germline ends. The CDR3 has 13 residues. The germline gives CDR1 SGHAT, CDR2 FQNNGV. CDR3 in amino acids: CASSLTDNQPQHF. The CDR3 nucleotides are TGTGCCAGCAGCTTGACAGACAATCAGCCCCAGCATTTT.

Details on this clone: This sample also contains other DNA sequences that code for the same CDR3. The CDR3 DNA reads as TGTGCCAGCTCACCTAGGACAGATACGCAGTATTTT. Translation gives CASSPRTDTQYF. The genes are TRBV18 and TRBJ2-3; D call uncertain. Germline V gives CDR1 KGHSH, CDR2 LQKENI. Trimming removed 3 bases at V and 3 bases at J, with 4 bases between. This CDR3 spans 12 amino acids.

This clone was counted between two and nine times. The V call is TRBV11-2, the J call TRBJ2-3, with D uncertain. The V and J ends lost 1 base and 0 bases respectively, with 11 bases between them. This CDR3 has 16 amino acids. The germline CDR1 and CDR2 sequences are SGHAT and FQNNGV. DNA of the CDR3: TGTGCCAGCAGCTTAGTTCGACCCTCTAGCACAGATACGCAGTATTTT. It is translated as CASSLVRPSSTDTQYF.

This clone has a count of ten or more. The V gene is TRBV5-1, the J gene TRBJ2-1; either TRBD1 or TRBD2 may supply D (5 bases each). Looked up from germline, CDR1 is SGHRS and CDR2 is YFSETQ. V dropped 7 bases and J dropped 7 bases, with 18 bases sitting between them. This CDR3 spans 14 amino acids. The CDR3 region has the DNA TGCGCCAGCCAGATCGGGACGGCAGGGAATGAGCAGTTCTTC. It encodes CASQIGTAGNEQFF. Full variable domain (rest looked up from reference TRBV5-1 and TRBJ2-1): KAGVTQTPRYLIKTRGQQVTLSCSPISGHRSVSWYQQTPGQGLQFLFEYFSETQRNKGNFPGRFSGRQFSNSRSEMNVSTLELGDSALYLCASQIGTAGNEQFFGPGTRLTVL.

A note on this clone: A much more abundant neighbour one base away suggests this may be a read error. The CDR3 region has the DNA TGCGCCAGCAGCTTGGACCCAGACAATGAGCAGTTCTTC. Protein: CASSLDPDNEQFF. J is TRBJ2-1 and V is TRBV5-1; D call uncertain. V lost 0 bases and J lost 5, with 6 bases in between. The CDR3 loop spans 13 amino acids. Germline-derived CDR1 and CDR2 are SGHRS and YFSETQ.

This chain connects TRBV29-1 to TRBJ1-1, with no clear D. Deletions cut 4 bases from V and 0 bases from J, with 9 bases between. Germline CDR1 and CDR2: SQVTM and ANQGSEA. The CDR3 loop spans 13 amino acids. The CDR3 bases are TGCAGCGTTGCGATACAGATGAACACTGAAGCTTTCTTT. Its protein is CSVAIQMNTEAFF. Full variable domain (missing parts from reference TRBV29-1 and TRBJ1-1): SAVISQKPSRDICQRGTSLTIQCQVDSQVTMMFWYRQQPGQSLTLIATANQGSEATYESGFVIDKFPISRPNLTFSTLTVSNMSPEDSSIYLCSVAIQMNTEAFFGQGTRLTVV.

V usage is TRBV7-3 and J usage is TRBJ2-1; D may match TRBD1 or TRBD2 (5 bases each). CDR1 is SGHTA, CDR2 FQGTGA, per germline. V was trimmed by 2 bases and J by 6 bases, leaving 11 bases between them. There are 14 residues in the CDR3. The CDR3 nucleotides are TGTGCCAGCAGCTTATCGGGGCCCCGCAATGAGCAGTTCTTC. Protein: CASSLSGPRNEQFF.

Concerning this clone: A much larger clone lies one base from this, so it may be a read error. V usage is TRBV7-9 and J usage is TRBJ2-3; D is uncertain. From germline, CDR1 is SEHNR and CDR2 FQNEAQ (reference sequence). CDR3 size: 12 residues. The V end lost 6 bases, the J end lost 0 bases, and 4 bases lay between the germline ends. The CDR3 loop reads CASRLSTDTQYF. DNA for the CDR3: TGTGCCAGCAGGCTTAGCACAGATACGCAGTATTTT.

The gene calls are TRBV6-5 and TRBJ2-1, with unresolved D. Trimming removed 6 bases at V and 7 bases at J, with 13 bases between. The CDR3 contains 13 residues. The germline V gene has CDR1 MNHEY and CDR2 SVGAGI. CDR3: CASRHRENNEQFF. In DNA, the CDR3 is TGTGCCAGCAGACACAGAGAAAATAATGAGCAGTTCTTC.

The V call is TRBV7-3, the J call TRBJ2-3; a weak D match, TRBD2 (6 bases). V was cut by 1 base and J by 0 bases, with 14 bases left in between. Germline V gives CDR1 SGHTA, CDR2 FQGTGA. This CDR3 contains 17 residues. The CDR3 nucleotides are TGTGCCAGCAGCTTAATTGAGGTAGCGGCTAGCACAGATACGCAGTATTTT. Translating it yields CASSLIEVAASTDTQYF. Drawing the rest from reference TRBV7-3 and TRBJ2-3, the complete variable domain is GAGVSQTPSNKVTEKGKYVELRCDPISGHTALYWYRQSLGQGPEFLIYFQGTGAADDSGLPNDRFFAVRPEGSVSTLKIQRTERGDSAVYLCASSLIEVAASTDTQYFGPGTRLTVL.

The chain couples TRBV2 to TRBJ2-2; 12 bases agree with TRBD2. Germline V gene lookup returns CDR1 SNHLY and CDR2 FYNNEI. V shed 10 bases and J 6 bases; nucleotides not matched to a gene: 9. The CDR3 sequence is 15 residues long. CDR3 loop: CAIRRASGRAGELFF. CDR3 coding DNA: TGTGCCATCCGTCGAGCTAGCGGGAGGGCCGGGGAGCTGTTTTTT. Full variable domain (rest looked up from reference TRBV2 and TRBJ2-2): EPEVTQTPSHQVTQMGQEVILRCVPISNHLYFYWYRQILGQKVEFLVSFYNNEISEKSEIFDDQFSVERPDGSNFTLKIRSTKLEDSAMYFCAIRRASGRAGELFFGEGSRLTVL.

The chain couples TRBV6-1 to TRBJ2-5; 10 bases are shared with TRBD2. V was pared by 7 bases and J by 9 bases, with 5 bases of the junction left unmatched. In germline, CDR1 is MNHNS, CDR2 SASEGT. CDR3 length equals 12 residues. The CDR3 sequence is CASTRTSGPQYF. The CDR3 nucleotides are TGTGCCAGCACCCGGACTAGCGGCCCCCAGTACTTC.

J is TRBJ2-1 and V is TRBV5-1; tentatively, D is TRBD1 (5 bases). CDR3 length: 14 residues. CDR1 is SGHRS, CDR2 YFSETQ, per germline. V was shortened by 4 bases and J by 4 bases, with 12 bases between the two germline ends. The DNA of the CDR3 is TGCGCCAGCAGCCACGACAGTCGATACAATGAGCAGTTCTTC. It is translated as CASSHDSRYNEQFF.

The rearrangement links TRBV19 to TRBJ2-7, with 8 bases lining up with TRBD1. Germline V gives CDR1 LNHDA, CDR2 SQIVND (reference sequence). Trimming at V came to 6 bases and at J to 2 bases, leaving 12 bases not matched to a gene. The CDR3 is 16 amino acids. The CDR3 DNA is TGTGCCAGTAGCCCAGGGGGCGCGGACCGGACCTACGAGCAGTACTTC. Amino acids: CASSPGGADRTYEQYF.

This clone came up once. The genes are TRBV11-2 and TRBJ1-2; D is perhaps TRBD1 (5 bases). Germline loops: CDR1 SGHAT, CDR2 FQNNGV. The CDR3 has 18 amino acids. Deletions cut 3 bases from V and 0 bases from J, with 20 bases between. This CDR3 reads CASSFKVSSDTANYGYTF. The CDR3 region has the DNA TGTGCCAGCAGCTTTAAGGTCTCATCGGACACCGCTAACTATGGCTACACCTTC.

The chain links TRBV5-8 to TRBJ2-5; 7 bases are shared with TRBD2. This CDR3 region has 16 residues. CDR1 and CDR2 from the germline V gene are SGHTS and YDEGEE. The V and J ends lost 1 base and 0 bases, in that order; junction bases with no gene match: 6. CDR3 nucleotide sequence: TGTGCCAGCAGCTTGTATGGCGGGAGATACCAAGAGACCCAGTACTTC. Its protein is CASSLYGGRYQETQYF.

This rearrangement joins TRBV18 to TRBJ2-3, with D unclear. Deletions cut 2 bases from V and 1 base from J, with 7 bases between. This CDR3 is built from 14 residues. Germline-derived CDR1 and CDR2 are KGHSH and LQKENI. DNA of the CDR3: TGTGCCAGCTCACCAGTATCGGGCACAGATACGCAGTATTTT. It specifies CASSPVSGTDTQYF.

In its sample, this clone was seen a few times. The chain joins TRBV29-1 to TRBJ2-7, with TRBD1 identical over 10 bases. This CDR3 has 16 residues. The germline V gene encodes CDR1 SQVTM and CDR2 ANQGSEA. The J segment lost 4 bases and the V segment lost 5 bases, leaving 14 bases of the junction unmatched. CDR3: CSVRLVARTGGYEQYF. In DNA form, the CDR3 reads TGCAGCGTTAGGCTAGTTGCTAGGACAGGGGGGTACGAGCAGTACTTC.

There are many counts of this clone. This chain uses TRBV29-1 with TRBJ2-7; tentatively, D is TRBD2 (5 bases). The V end lost 2 bases, the J end lost 3 bases, and 17 bases lay between the germline ends. CDR1 and CDR2 from the germline V gene are SQVTM and ANQGSEA. CDR3 size: 15 residues. CDR3 residues: CSVELTGSLSYEQYF. The CDR3 coding sequence is TGCAGCGTTGAACTTACGGGGTCACTCAGCTACGAGCAGTACTTC.

The rearrangement links TRBV29-1 to TRBJ2-5; D may be TRBD2 (6 bases). V was clipped by 3 bases and J by 3 bases, with 11 bases between them. The germline CDR1 and CDR2 sequences are SQVTM and ANQGSEA. CDR3 length equals 13 residues. The CDR3 sequence: CSVDWSGEETQYF. The CDR3 DNA is TGCAGCGTTGACTGGTCGGGAGAAGAGACCCAGTACTTC.

Only a few counts were recorded for this clone. An end of the junction does not agree with germline; a read error may underlie this. CDR3 protein: CASSPMGIGTDTQYF. CDR3 coding DNA: TGTGCCAGCAGTCCGATGGGGATCGGCACGGATACGCAGTATTTT. The chain employs TRBV7-8 and TRBJ2-3; D unresolved. CDR3 length equals 15 residues. Per germline, CDR1 SGHVS and CDR2 FQNEAQ.

The chain uses TRBV11-2 and TRBJ1-1, with 7 nucleotides matching TRBD1. J gave up 6 bases and V 2 bases, and 6 bases lay outside the gene matches. The CDR3 extends over 14 amino acids. From germline, CDR1 is SGHAT and CDR2 FQNNGV. The CDR3 bases are TGTGCCAGCAGCTTATCGAGGGGGCTCCCTGAAGCTTTCTTT. It is translated as CASSLSRGLPEAFF.